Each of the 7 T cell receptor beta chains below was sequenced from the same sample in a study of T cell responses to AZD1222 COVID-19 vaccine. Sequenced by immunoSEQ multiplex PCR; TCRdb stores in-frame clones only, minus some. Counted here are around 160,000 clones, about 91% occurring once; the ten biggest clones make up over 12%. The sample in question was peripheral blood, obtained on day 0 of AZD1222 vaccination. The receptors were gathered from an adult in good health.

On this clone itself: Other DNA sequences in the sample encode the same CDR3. The CDR3 region is CASSLGPSNTEAFF. CDR3 coding DNA: TGCGCCAGCAGCTTGGGACCCTCGAACACTGAAGCTTTCTTT. This sequence joins TRBV5-1 and TRBJ1-1; D not certain. Looked up from germline, CDR1 is SGHRS and CDR2 is YFSETQ. The CDR3 sequence is 14 residues long. Deletions cut 0 bases from V and 1 base from J, with 7 bases between.

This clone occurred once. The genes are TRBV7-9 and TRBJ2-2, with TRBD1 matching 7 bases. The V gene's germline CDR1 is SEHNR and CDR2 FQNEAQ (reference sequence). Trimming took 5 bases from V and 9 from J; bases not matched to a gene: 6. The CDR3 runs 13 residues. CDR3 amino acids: CASSQIRGRELFF. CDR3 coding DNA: TGTGCCAGCAGCCAAATCAGGGGGAGGGAGCTGTTTTTT.

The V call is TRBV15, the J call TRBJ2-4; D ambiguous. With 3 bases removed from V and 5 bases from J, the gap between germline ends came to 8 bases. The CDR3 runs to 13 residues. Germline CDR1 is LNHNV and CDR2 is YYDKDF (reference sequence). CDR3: CATSSGSQNIQYF. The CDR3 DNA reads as TGTGCCACCAGCAGTGGTTCGCAAAACATTCAGTACTTC.

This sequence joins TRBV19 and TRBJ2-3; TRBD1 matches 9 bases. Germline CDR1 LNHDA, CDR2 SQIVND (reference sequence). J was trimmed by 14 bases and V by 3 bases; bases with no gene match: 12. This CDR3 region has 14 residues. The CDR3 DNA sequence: TGTGCCAGTAGTATTCTCGGGACAGGGCGTATTTTGTATTTT. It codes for CASSILGTGRILYF.

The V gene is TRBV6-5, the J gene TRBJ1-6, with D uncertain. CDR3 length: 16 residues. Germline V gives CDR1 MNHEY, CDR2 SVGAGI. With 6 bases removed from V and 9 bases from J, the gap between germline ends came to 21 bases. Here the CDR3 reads CASSYISDGLSSPLHF. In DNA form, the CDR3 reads TGTGCCAGCAGCTACATCTCCGACGGTTTAAGTTCACCCCTCCACTTT.

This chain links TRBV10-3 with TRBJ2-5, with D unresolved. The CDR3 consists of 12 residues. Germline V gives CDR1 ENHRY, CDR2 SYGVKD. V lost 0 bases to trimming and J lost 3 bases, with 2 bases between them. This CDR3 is CAISESKETQYF. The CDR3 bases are TGTGCCATCAGTGAGTCGAAAGAGACCCAGTACTTC.

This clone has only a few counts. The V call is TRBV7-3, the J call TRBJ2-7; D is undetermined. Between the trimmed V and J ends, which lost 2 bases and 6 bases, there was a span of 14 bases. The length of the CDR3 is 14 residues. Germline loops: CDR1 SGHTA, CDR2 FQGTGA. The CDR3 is CASSLGAGSGEQYF. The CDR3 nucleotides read TGTGCCAGCAGCTTAGGAGCCGGTTCCGGCGAGCAGTACTTC.